The clone carrying this T cell receptor beta chain was observed at least ten times. TCRdb fed the RT-PCR reads into MiXCR, producing one record per CDR3 protein. This table has around 700,000 distinct CDR3 sequences, around 14% appearing once. Sequencing was carried out using memory CD4+ T cells from blood. The TCR originated in a female donor in good health, serving as a healthy control.

The CDR3 DNA reads TGTGCCAGCAGTTCGACAGGGTCCTATGGCTACACCTTC. Protein: CASSSTGSYGYTF. The chain has TRBV27 and TRBJ1-2; 7 nucleotides match TRBD1. J gave up 4 bases and V 4 bases, and 3 bases lay outside the gene matches. Germline V gene lookup returns CDR1 MNHEY and CDR2 SMNVEV (reference sequence). CDR3 size: 13 residues.